Detailed here is one T cell receptor beta chain. Germline V gives CDR1 SQVTM, CDR2 ANQGSEA. Trimming removed 6 bases at V and 0 bases at J, with 11 bases between. The CDR3 spans 13 residues. These data come from a study of pediatric ulcerative colitis. One to two pinch biopsies were taken from the rectum during colonoscopy. Here immunoSEQ multiplex PCR was the method, and the copy in TCRdb shows in-frame clones only, minus some. Of 45,000 to 55,000 clones detected, about 79% appear once; the ten largest clones hold roughly 3.4%. This rearrangement joins TRBV29-1 to TRBJ1-2; D possibly corresponds to TRBD1 (6 bases). The specimen was gut tissue. The TCR comes from a girl aged 10-17 years with moderate ulcerative colitis. The DNA for the CDR3 is TGCAGCGTAACAGGGCCTACTAACTATGGCTACACCTTC. Protein product: CSVTGPTNYGYTF.